Given below is one T cell receptor (beta chain) in context. The antigen remains undetermined. This sample stems from a study of shared clonotypes between healthy human individuals. Study-level findings and limits: Inspection by rarefaction showed sorted-subset sequencing to be incomplete despite large depth.

The material for each subset, its genomic DNA, was split evenly across several immunoSEQ plates. The assay was immunoSEQ multiplex PCR, and TCRdb's table has in-frame clones only and misses some. The data show 1.4 million to 1.5 million clones, around 95% seen once. This CDR3 region has 14 residues. CDR1 and CDR2 from the germline V gene are SGHRS and YFSETQ. Losses at the gene ends were 4 bases for V and 4 bases for J; bases not matched to a gene: 5. Participating donors were healthy, HIV-negative adults free of recent acute infections or vaccinations. The source of this sequence is a man aged 30 to 39 in good health. The J gene is TRBJ2-5, the V gene TRBV5-1; 9 bases are a match to TRBD2. Material: naive CD4+ T cells sorted from blood. Documented subset: CD45RA+ positively selected. CDR3 loop: CASSPVAGVETQYF. CDR3 DNA sequence: TGCGCCAGCAGCCCTGTAGCGGGAGTAGAGACCCAGTACTTC.